A single sample gave rise to the 26 T cell receptor beta chains below, sequenced in a study of Graves' ophthalmopathy and Graves' hyperthyroidism. Investigators amplified TCR beta CDR3 regions from RNA transcripts. HTBI primers were used in a first-round RT-PCR, which preceded a second-round multiplex PCR. MiXCR, applied by TCRdb to the multiplex PCR reads, yields one record per CDR3 protein. The data contain about 620,000 distinct CDR3 sequences, about a fifth of them singletons. The sequenced sample was peripheral blood. The receptors shown here come from a woman younger than 30 with stable Graves' hyperthyroidism. Some clones in this sample may be carry-over from other donors' samples.

This clonotype was counted many times. V and J are TRBV6-1 and TRBJ2-7, with 7 bases identical to TRBD1. Per the germline V gene, CDR1 is MNHNS and CDR2 is SASEGT. With 1 base clipped from V and 0 bases from J, the junction kept 0 bases outside the gene matches. The CDR3 spans 14 residues. The CDR3 loop is CASSEGDSSYEQYF. CDR3 DNA: TGTGCCAGCAGTGAAGGGGACAGCTCCTACGAGCAGTACTTC.

This clonotype was seen only once. The genes are TRBV6-1 and TRBJ1-5; 9 positions agree with TRBD1. The V and J ends lost 2 bases and 1 base, in that order; junction bases with no gene match: 6. CDR1 and CDR2 (germline): MNHNS, SASEGT. The length of the CDR3 is 17 residues. CDR3 DNA sequence: TGTGCCAGCAGTGAAAGGAGAGACAGGGGGAGCAATCAGCCCCAGCATTTT. It specifies CASSERRDRGSNQPQHF.

The chain is built from TRBV6-5 and TRBJ1-2; D is uncertain. The CDR3 consists of 13 residues. V lost 0 bases, J lost 8 bases, and 10 bases lay in between. CDR1 and CDR2 (germline): MNHEY, SVGAGI. The CDR3 here is CASSYSSAGGYTF. CDR3 nucleotides: TGTGCCAGCAGTTACTCGAGCGCAGGCGGCTACACCTTC.

This clonotype showed up just a few times. The V gene is TRBV11-1, the J gene TRBJ2-2; 7 nucleotides line up with TRBD1. The CDR3 spans 17 residues. Per the germline V gene, CDR1 is SGHAT and CDR2 is FQDESV (reference sequence). V lost 2 bases and J lost 0; bases outside the gene matches: 6. CDR3 sequence: CASSLMSGQSNTGELFF. In nucleotides, the CDR3 is TGTGCCAGCAGCTTAATGTCGGGACAGTCGAACACCGGGGAGCTGTTTTTT.

This clonotype was counted many times. This chain links TRBV2 with TRBJ2-6; D is unclear. Germline CDR1 is SNHLY and CDR2 is FYNNEI. The V gene lost 2 bases and the J gene lost 0 bases, with 8 bases spanning the gap. The CDR3 has 16 amino acids. In DNA, the CDR3 is TGTGCCAGCAGTGAATGGTTTAGCTCTGGGGCCAACGTCCTGACTTTC. Its protein is CASSEWFSSGANVLTF.

The genes are TRBV2 and TRBJ2-2, with 8 bases matching TRBD1. The CDR3 is made up of 15 amino acids. V shed 2 bases, J shed 1 base, and the junction held 0 bases outside the gene matches. CDR1 SNHLY and CDR2 FYNNEI come from the germline V gene. The CDR3 DNA reads TGTGCCAGCAGTGAAACAGGGGGGAACACCGGGGAGCTGTTTTTT. Protein sequence: CASSETGGNTGELFF.

This clonotype was counted between two and nine times. Given a much more abundant clone one base away, this may be a read error. The rearrangement joins TRBV6-1 to TRBJ2-5, with D uncertain. The CDR3 covers 12 residues. The germline V gene has CDR1 MNHNS and CDR2 SASEGT. DNA of the CDR3: TGTGCCAGCGGCGGTAACCAAGAGACCAAGTACTTC. Its protein product is CASGGNQETKYF.

This clonotype was counted at least ten times. V and J are TRBV15 and TRBJ1-5; tentative D call: TRBD1 (6 bases). Trimming pared 0 bases from V and 5 bases from J, leaving 11 bases between. This CDR3 comprises 15 residues. Germline V lookup: CDR1 LNHNV, CDR2 YYDKDF (reference sequence). CDR3 protein: CATSREEGGYQPQHF. CDR3 in DNA: TGTGCCACCAGCAGAGAGGAGGGGGGTTATCAGCCCCAGCATTTT.

This clonotype was observed at least ten times. This chain connects TRBV5-1 to TRBJ1-5; D is possibly TRBD1 (5 bases). CDR1 SGHRS and CDR2 YFSETQ come from the germline V gene. There are 15 residues in the CDR3. V was shortened by 5 bases and J by 0 bases, with 12 bases between the two germline ends. This CDR3 is CASRAGVSSNQPQHF. In DNA, the CDR3 is TGCGCCAGCAGAGCGGGGGTGAGTAGCAATCAGCCCCAGCATTTT. Looking up the rest from reference TRBV5-1 and TRBJ1-5 gives the full variable domain: KAGVTQTPRYLIKTRGQQVTLSCSPISGHRSVSWYQQTPGQGLQFLFEYFSETQRNKGNFPGRFSGRQFSNSRSEMNVSTLELGDSALYLCASRAGVSSNQPQHFGDGTRLSIL.

This clonotype was counted ten times or more. This rearrangement joins TRBV6-1 to TRBJ1-5; D is unclear. CDR3 size: 11 residues. From germline, CDR1 is MNHNS and CDR2 SASEGT. V was pared by 5 bases and J by 15 bases, with 14 bases between. The CDR3 is CASSPGVGLHF. In DNA, the CDR3 is TGTGCCAGCAGTCCTGGCGTAGGCTTGCATTTT.

This clonotype was seen at least ten times. This chain joins TRBV10-3 and TRBJ2-5, with D perhaps matching TRBD1 (6 bases). CDR3 length equals 13 residues. CDR1 is ENHRY and CDR2 is SYGVKD in the germline V gene. V dropped 6 bases and J dropped 3 bases, with 11 bases sitting between them. CDR3 nucleotide sequence: TGTGCCATCAGCGGGCAGGGGAAAGAGACCCAGTACTTC. It is translated as CAISGQGKETQYF.

This clonotype appeared many times. The gene calls are TRBV28 and TRBJ2-2; TRBD1 agrees at 7 bases. V dropped 5 bases and J dropped 0; count of bases not matched to a gene: 6. This CDR3 is 16 amino acids long. Germline CDR1 and CDR2: MDHEN and SYDVKM. Here the CDR3 reads CASSPLDRTNTGELFF. The CDR3 DNA reads as TGTGCCAGCAGTCCCCTGGACAGGACGAACACCGGGGAGCTGTTTTTT.

This chain joins TRBV7-2 and TRBJ2-7; TRBD2 is a possible D gene (6 bases). Germline V gives CDR1 SGHTA, CDR2 FQGNSA. The CDR3 runs 14 residues. V dropped 3 bases and J dropped 2 bases, with 11 bases sitting between them. The CDR3 nucleotides read TGTGCCAGCAGCTTCGCGGGACTCGCCTACGAGCAGTACTTC. Amino acid sequence: CASSFAGLAYEQYF.

At least ten counts were recorded for this clonotype. The chain has TRBV20-1 and TRBJ1-5; 9 nucleotides match TRBD1. Germline CDR1 is DFQATT and CDR2 is SNEGSKA (reference sequence). This CDR3 contains 13 residues. V lost 4 bases and J lost 4; bases outside the gene matches: 2. The CDR3 coding sequence is TGCAGTGCTACCGGGACAGGGAATCAGCCCCAGCATTTT. Translation: CSATGTGNQPQHF.

V usage is TRBV7-2 and J usage is TRBJ2-7; possible D gene TRBD2, 6 bases. The V gene lost 2 bases and the J gene lost 5 bases, with 10 bases spanning the gap. Germline loops: CDR1 SGHTA, CDR2 FQGNSA. This CDR3 comprises 13 residues. The CDR3 loop reads CASSLTTRNEQYF. The CDR3 bases are TGTGCCAGCAGCTTAACGACTAGAAACGAGCAGTACTTC. Full variable domain (missing parts from reference TRBV7-2 and TRBJ2-7): GAGVSQSPSNKVTEKGKDVELRCDPISGHTALYWYRQSLGQGLEFLIYFQGNSAPDKSGLPSDRFSAERTGGSVSTLTIQRTQQEDSAVYLCASSLTTRNEQYFGPGTRLTVT.

This clonotype was seen at least ten times. V gene TRBV6-5 combines with J gene TRBJ2-3; no clear D. Trimming cost V 0 bases and J 1 base, with 5 bases left between them. Germline CDR1 MNHEY, CDR2 SVGAGI. This CDR3 has 14 amino acids. CDR3 DNA: TGTGCCAGCAGTTACTCCCAGGGCACAGATACGCAGTATTTT. It codes for CASSYSQGTDTQYF.

The V gene is TRBV7-2, the J gene TRBJ2-5; 12 nucleotides align to TRBD1. The CDR3 has 16 amino acids. V lost 3 bases and J lost 2; bases outside the gene matches: 4. The V gene's germline CDR1 is SGHTA and CDR2 FQGNSA. The CDR3 here is CASSLGQGAWQETQYF. Written as DNA, the CDR3 is TGTGCCAGCAGCTTGGGACAGGGGGCATGGCAAGAGACCCAGTACTTC.

The rearrangement links TRBV6-5 to TRBJ1-1, with a tentative D call TRBD1 (6 bases). This CDR3 is 14 amino acids long. Germline CDR1 and CDR2: MNHEY and SVGAGI. V lost 0 bases and J 6 bases, leaving 11 bases between the germline ends. The CDR3 nucleotides read TGTGCCAGCAGTTACTCGTCGGGGGCTTCTGAAGCTTTCTTT. Translated, it gives CASSYSSGASEAFF.

There are many counts of this clonotype. CDR3 loop: CASNVPGGLETQYF. The DNA for the CDR3 is TGTGCCAGCAACGTACCTGGCGGCTTGGAGACCCAGTACTTC. The J gene is TRBJ2-5, the V gene TRBV7-9; D remains ambiguous. Looked up from germline, CDR1 is SEHNR and CDR2 is FQNEAQ (reference sequence). Between the trimmed V and J ends, which lost 7 bases and 5 bases, there was a span of 17 bases. This CDR3 has 14 amino acids.

This clonotype was detected many times. J is TRBJ1-2 and V is TRBV12-3 or TRBV12-4, with no clear D. Trimming removed 4 bases at V and 3 bases at J, with 12 bases between. CDR3 size: 14 residues. The DNA of the CDR3 is TGTGCCAGCAGTTCCCAAAACGCCGACTATGGCTACACCTTC. Its protein product is CASSSQNADYGYTF.

The rearrangement uses TRBV7-6 and TRBJ1-3; weak D call: TRBD1 (5 bases). Germline V gene lookup returns CDR1 SGHVS and CDR2 FNYEAQ. V was trimmed by 5 bases and J by 0 bases, leaving 14 bases between them. There are 16 residues in the CDR3. This CDR3 is CASSPMGGSSGNTIYF. The CDR3 coding sequence is TGTGCCAGCAGCCCTATGGGGGGAAGCTCTGGAAACACCATATATTTT.

The table lists this clonotype with many counts. The J gene is TRBJ2-7, the V gene TRBV10-3; tentative D call: TRBD2 (5 bases). The CDR3 covers 13 residues. The ends were cut back, 3 bases at V and 1 base at J, with 7 bases in the middle. Germline-derived CDR1 and CDR2 are ENHRY and SYGVKD. The CDR3 region is CAISDPGSYEQYF. CDR3 in DNA: TGTGCCATCAGTGACCCGGGGTCCTACGAGCAGTACTTC.

In its sample, this clonotype was seen many times. This chain joins TRBV5-1 and TRBJ2-7, with D possibly TRBD2 on 6 matching bases. The V gene lost 1 base and the J gene lost 0 bases, with 11 bases spanning the gap. This CDR3 has 15 amino acids. Germline assignment: CDR1 SGHRS and CDR2 YFSETQ. The CDR3 bases are TGCGCCAGCAGCTTGAGTGGAGGGCCCTCCTACGAGCAGTACTTC. Its translation: CASSLSGGPSYEQYF. The full variable domain, completed using reference TRBV5-1 and TRBJ2-7, is KAGVTQTPRYLIKTRGQQVTLSCSPISGHRSVSWYQQTPGQGLQFLFEYFSETQRNKGNFPGRFSGRQFSNSRSEMNVSTLELGDSALYLCASSLSGGPSYEQYFGPGTRLTVT.

This clonotype occurred many times. CDR3 in DNA: TGTGCCAGCAGTTACCACGGACAGCTCGACTACGAGCAGTACTTC. The encoded protein is CASSYHGQLDYEQYF. V usage is TRBV6-5 and J usage is TRBJ2-7, with D perhaps matching TRBD1 (6 bases). Trimming removed 2 bases from V and 3 bases from J, with 14 bases in between. The CDR3 is 15 residues long. Germline loops: CDR1 MNHEY, CDR2 SVGAGI.

This clonotype was detected ten times or more. The rearrangement links TRBV30 to TRBJ1-1; no reliable D call. The germline CDR1 and CDR2 sequences are GTSNPN and SVGIG (reference sequence). Trimming took off 2 bases at V and 0 bases at J, with 7 bases between the two ends. The CDR3 sequence is 13 residues long. The DNA for the CDR3 is TGTGCCTGGAGTACGGGCCTGAACACTGAAGCTTTCTTT. The encoded protein is CAWSTGLNTEAFF.

At least ten counts were recorded for this clonotype. The CDR3 nucleotides are TGTGCCAGCAGCCCCCACACTGAAGCTTTCTTT. Translated, it gives CASSPHTEAFF. V is TRBV9 and J is TRBJ1-1; no reliable D call. The V end lost 4 bases, the J end lost 3 bases, and 4 bases lay between the germline ends. From germline, CDR1 is SGDLS and CDR2 YYNGEE. This CDR3 comprises 11 residues.